This is a list of T cell receptor beta chains from one sample in a study of blood T cell repertoires in COVID-19. Clones were read by immunoSEQ multiplex PCR, and TCRdb kept only the in-frame ones, dropping some. The repertoire includes 150,000 or so clones, roughly four fifths of them detected once, and more than 10% sits in the top ten. The sequenced material came from PBMCs or T cells enriched from blood (not recorded which). These receptors were taken from a man aged 45-60 years who had recovered from COVID-19. The CDR3 runs from the conserved cysteine through the conserved F or W. D genes are given only for firm matches. Expanded clones are given a class, and other clones once, few, many or no size at all.

cdr3_nt: TGTGCCAGCAGTTACCTTCAGAAAGGCTACACCTTC
cdr3_aa: CASSYLQKGYTF
clone_size: .
v_call: TRBV28
j_call: TRBJ1-2
d_call: .

cdr3_nt: TGTGCCAGCAGCGCCCGGGAAAGGAAGACTGAAGCTTTCTTT
cdr3_aa: CASSARERKTEAFF
clone_size: .
v_call: TRBV2
j_call: TRBJ1-1
d_call: .

cdr3_nt: TGTGCCAGTAGTACTCGGGGACATCCCTCTGGAAACACCATATATTTT
cdr3_aa: CASSTRGHPSGNTIYF
clone_size: .
v_call: TRBV19
j_call: TRBJ1-3
d_call: .

cdr3_nt: TGCGCCAGCAGCCCCACGACTAGCACAGATACGCAGTATTTT
cdr3_aa: CASSPTTSTDTQYF
clone_size: .
v_call: TRBV4-1
j_call: TRBJ2-3
d_call: .

cdr3_nt: TGTGCCAGCAGTTACCGGGATAATCAGCCCCAGCATTTT
cdr3_aa: CASSYRDNQPQHF
clone_size: .
v_call: TRBV6-5
j_call: TRBJ1-5
d_call: .

cdr3_nt: TGTGCCAGCAGCTTGCCAGGTCCCTCCTCTGGAAACACCATATATTTT
cdr3_aa: CASSLPGPSSGNTIYF
clone_size: once
v_call: TRBV5-6
j_call: TRBJ1-3
d_call: .

cdr3_nt: TGTGCCAGCAGTGACGCCCGGAGGAGTACTAGCAATCAGCCCCAGCATTTT
cdr3_aa: CASSDARRSTSNQPQHF
clone_size: .
v_call: TRBV2
j_call: TRBJ1-5
d_call: .

cdr3_nt: TGTGCCAGCAGTTCTACAGGACCCCTCCACTTT
cdr3_aa: CASSSTGPLHF
clone_size: once
v_call: TRBV28
j_call: TRBJ1-6
d_call: .

cdr3_nt: TGTGCCAGCAGCCCCGGACAGGGGGGAAATTCACCCCTCCACTTT
cdr3_aa: CASSPGQGGNSPLHF
clone_size: .
v_call: TRBV3-1/TRBV3-2
j_call: TRBJ1-6
d_call: TRBD1

cdr3_nt: TGCGCCAGCAACTCCGGGGAGGGTCCCTATAATTCACCCCTCCACTTT
cdr3_aa: CASNSGEGPYNSPLHF
clone_size: .
v_call: TRBV5-1
j_call: TRBJ1-6
d_call: .

cdr3_nt: TGTGCCAGCAGCAAACTAAGCTCTGGAAACACCATATATTTT
cdr3_aa: CASSKLSSGNTIYF
clone_size: few
v_call: TRBV4-2
j_call: TRBJ1-3
d_call: .

cdr3_nt: TGCAGCGTTGGGACCCCCGGGAGACCCTATGGCTACACCTTC
cdr3_aa: CSVGTPGRPYGYTF
clone_size: few
v_call: TRBV29-1
j_call: TRBJ1-2
d_call: .

cdr3_nt: TGTGCCAGCAGTTACTCGAGTGAGTGGAACACTGAAGCTTTCTTT
cdr3_aa: CASSYSSEWNTEAFF
clone_size: .
v_call: TRBV6-5
j_call: TRBJ1-1
d_call: .

cdr3_nt: TGTGCCAGCAGCCAAGTTGGGACAGGATCCTACGAGCAGTACTTC
cdr3_aa: CASSQVGTGSYEQYF
clone_size: .
v_call: TRBV3-1/TRBV3-2
j_call: TRBJ2-7
d_call: TRBD1

cdr3_nt: TGCGCCAGCGCTGGGAGGGGCGAGCAGTACTTC
cdr3_aa: CASAGRGEQYF
clone_size: .
v_call: TRBV5-1
j_call: TRBJ2-7
d_call: TRBD2

cdr3_nt: TGTGCCAGCAGCGTAGGGACAGGTGGGGATCAGCCCCAGCATTTT
cdr3_aa: CASSVGTGGDQPQHF
clone_size: .
v_call: TRBV9
j_call: TRBJ1-5
d_call: TRBD1

cdr3_nt: TGTGCCAGCAGTCAGGGACAGGACTATGGCTACACCTTC
cdr3_aa: CASSQGQDYGYTF
clone_size: .
v_call: TRBV28
j_call: TRBJ1-2
d_call: TRBD1

cdr3_nt: TGTGCCAGCTCACCATTCGGACAGGGCTCCAATGAGCAGTTCTTC
cdr3_aa: CASSPFGQGSNEQFF
clone_size: .
v_call: TRBV18
j_call: TRBJ2-1
d_call: TRBD1

cdr3_nt: TGTGCCAGCAGTAGGACGGACACCAATTCACCCCTCCACTTT
cdr3_aa: CASSRTDTNSPLHF
clone_size: .
v_call: TRBV2
j_call: TRBJ1-6
d_call: .

cdr3_nt: TGTGCCAGCTCACTAATGTCCAGTTTCGAGACCCAGTACTTC
cdr3_aa: CASSLMSSFETQYF
clone_size: .
v_call: TRBV25-1
j_call: TRBJ2-5
d_call: .

cdr3_nt: TGTGCCAGCAAACTACCAGGGGGTTTCACTGAAGCTTTCTTT
cdr3_aa: CASKLPGGFTEAFF
clone_size: .
v_call: TRBV28
j_call: TRBJ1-1
d_call: TRBD1

cdr3_nt: TGCGCCAGCAGCTTGGGGGACAGGGGAGAATCTCCGCTCACTGGAAACACCATATATTTT
cdr3_aa: CASSLGDRGESPLTGNTIYF
clone_size: few
v_call: TRBV5-1
j_call: TRBJ1-3
d_call: TRBD1

cdr3_nt: TGTGCCACCAGTGACGGAGGCAGATCCTACGAGCAGTACTTC
cdr3_aa: CATSDGGRSYEQYF
clone_size: .
v_call: TRBV24-1
j_call: TRBJ2-7
d_call: .

cdr3_nt: TGTGCCAGCAGCCCTCTTAAGCGGGGGATGGATACGCAGTATTTT
cdr3_aa: CASSPLKRGMDTQYF
clone_size: .
v_call: TRBV9
j_call: TRBJ2-3
d_call: TRBD2

cdr3_nt: TGCGCCAGCACTGAGGGACAGAAGAACACTGAAGCTTTCTTT
cdr3_aa: CASTEGQKNTEAFF
clone_size: .
v_call: TRBV5-1
j_call: TRBJ1-1
d_call: TRBD1

cdr3_nt: TGTGCCACCAGTGACCGTGAGACAGGGACAGATACGCAGTATTTT
cdr3_aa: CATSDRETGTDTQYF
clone_size: .
v_call: TRBV24-1
j_call: TRBJ2-3
d_call: TRBD1

cdr3_nt: TGCGCCAGCAGCTCACAGGTTACCGGGACTAGCCACAATGAGCAGTTCTTC
cdr3_aa: CASSSQVTGTSHNEQFF
clone_size: .
v_call: TRBV5-1
j_call: TRBJ2-1
d_call: TRBD2

cdr3_nt: TGTGCCAGCAGCCCGGGAAAGCAGGTTTCCTACAATGAGCAGTTCTTC
cdr3_aa: CASSPGKQVSYNEQFF
clone_size: .
v_call: TRBV9
j_call: TRBJ2-1
d_call: .

cdr3_nt: TGTGCCTGGAGTGAATCCCTCGGCTACACCTTC
cdr3_aa: CAWSESLGYTF
clone_size: .
v_call: TRBV30
j_call: TRBJ1-2
d_call: .

cdr3_nt: TGTGCCAGTAGTAGGTCCTCGGGACAGCCCGTCTCCCTAGCCAAAAACATTCAGTACTTC
cdr3_aa: CASSRSSGQPVSLAKNIQYF
clone_size: .
v_call: TRBV19
j_call: TRBJ2-4
d_call: TRBD1

cdr3_nt: TGTGCCAGCAGCTCCCTTTCTAGCGGGGGCTCCTACGAGCAGTACTTC
cdr3_aa: CASSSLSSGGSYEQYF
clone_size: .
v_call: TRBV7-8
j_call: TRBJ2-7
d_call: TRBD2

cdr3_nt: TGTGCCATCAGTGAGTCGATGACTAGCGGGGCCAATGAGCAGTTCTTC
cdr3_aa: CAISESMTSGANEQFF
clone_size: .
v_call: TRBV10-3
j_call: TRBJ2-1
d_call: TRBD2

cdr3_nt: TGTGCCAGCAGCTGGGGGCTAGCGGGGCGCGTATTGGAGCAGTACTTC
cdr3_aa: CASSWGLAGRVLEQYF
clone_size: .
v_call: TRBV11-2
j_call: TRBJ2-7
d_call: TRBD2

cdr3_nt: TGTGCCAGCAGCCAGTACATGGTGACAGGGTTCGAGGGGACTGAAGCTTTCTTT
cdr3_aa: CASSQYMVTGFEGTEAFF
clone_size: .
v_call: TRBV4-2
j_call: TRBJ1-1
d_call: TRBD1

cdr3_nt: TGTGCTAGCAGCTTAGCGCGGACTAGCGCAAGGGAGACCCAGTACTTC
cdr3_aa: CASSLARTSARETQYF
clone_size: .
v_call: TRBV7-7
j_call: TRBJ2-5
d_call: TRBD2

cdr3_nt: TGCAGCGTCCCCCCCCAGGGGACAAAAGAGACCCAGTACTTC
cdr3_aa: CSVPPQGTKETQYF
clone_size: .
v_call: TRBV29-1
j_call: TRBJ2-5
d_call: .

cdr3_nt: TGTGCCAGCAGCTTGGCAGGGTCCCCGTACAATGAGCAGTTCTTC
cdr3_aa: CASSLAGSPYNEQFF
clone_size: .
v_call: TRBV5-8
j_call: TRBJ2-1
d_call: .

cdr3_nt: TGTGCCAGCAGTTTGATGTTAAGGTTGGGGGACAGGGCCTACGAGCAGTACTTC
cdr3_aa: CASSLMLRLGDRAYEQYF
clone_size: .
v_call: TRBV27
j_call: TRBJ2-7
d_call: TRBD1

cdr3_nt: TGTGCCAGTAGTATTCCCGGGACAGTTGAAGCTTTCTTT
cdr3_aa: CASSIPGTVEAFF
clone_size: .
v_call: TRBV19
j_call: TRBJ1-1
d_call: TRBD1

cdr3_nt: TGTGCCAGCAGTCCACGGGGGGGTTGGGGGGCCACTGAAGCTTTCTTT
cdr3_aa: CASSPRGGWGATEAFF
clone_size: .
v_call: TRBV27
j_call: TRBJ1-1
d_call: .

cdr3_nt: TGTGCCATCGGGTGGAGGGACAGCCCCTACGAGCAGTACTTC
cdr3_aa: CAIGWRDSPYEQYF
clone_size: .
v_call: TRBV10-3
j_call: TRBJ2-7
d_call: .

cdr3_nt: TGTGCCAGCAGCTTAGGACAGGGAAATACCGGGGAGCTGTTTTTT
cdr3_aa: CASSLGQGNTGELFF
clone_size: .
v_call: TRBV7-9
j_call: TRBJ2-2
d_call: TRBD1

cdr3_nt: TGTGCCAGCAGCCAAGTAGGGGGCATGAAAAACATTCAGTACTTC
cdr3_aa: CASSQVGGMKNIQYF
clone_size: .
v_call: TRBV4-2
j_call: TRBJ2-4
d_call: TRBD1

cdr3_nt: TGTGCCAGCAGTTACTTAGGGGTCGGGCCAGTACAGGGCTACACCTTC
cdr3_aa: CASSYLGVGPVQGYTF
clone_size: .
v_call: TRBV6-5
j_call: TRBJ1-2
d_call: .

cdr3_nt: TGTGCCAGCAGCGTAGGAACAGGGGACTATGGCTACACCTTC
cdr3_aa: CASSVGTGDYGYTF
clone_size: .
v_call: TRBV9
j_call: TRBJ1-2
d_call: TRBD1

cdr3_nt: TGTGCCAGCAGCCCCCGACAGGGTGTCGGTTCACCCCTCCACTTT
cdr3_aa: CASSPRQGVGSPLHF
clone_size: .
v_call: TRBV7-2
j_call: TRBJ1-6
d_call: TRBD1

cdr3_nt: TGTGCCAGCAGCTTAGCCTCAGGGAGGTGGCGAAACACCATATATTTT
cdr3_aa: CASSLASGRWRNTIYF
clone_size: .
v_call: TRBV7-8
j_call: TRBJ1-3
d_call: .

cdr3_nt: TGTGCCACCAGCAGAGACAGGGCCAATCAGCCCCAGCATTTT
cdr3_aa: CATSRDRANQPQHF
clone_size: .
v_call: TRBV15
j_call: TRBJ1-5
d_call: .

cdr3_nt: TGTGCCAGCAGCCGGACCGGGAGCTCTGGAAACACCATATATTTT
cdr3_aa: CASSRTGSSGNTIYF
clone_size: .
v_call: TRBV28
j_call: TRBJ1-3
d_call: .

cdr3_nt: TGCAGCGTGCAGGGAATGGGAAACACCGGGGAGCTGTTTTTT
cdr3_aa: CSVQGMGNTGELFF
clone_size: .
v_call: TRBV29-1
j_call: TRBJ2-2
d_call: .